This TCR beta chain was recovered during a study of OX40 agonist ivuxolimab in advanced cancers. Regarding the complete study: The costimulatory receptor OX40 (CD134) was targeted by ivuxolimab, a fully human IgG2 agonistic monoclonal antibody. Peripheral TCRbeta sequencing was intended to test whether TCR sequence diversity was altered and clonal T-cell expansion was caused by ivuxolimab. Intravenous ivuxolimab was administered to patients every 2 weeks at six dose levels: 0.01, 0.1, 0.3, 1.5, 3 and 10 mg/kg. A male proportion of about 79% and a mean age of 60 years, ranging from about 20 to 79, were recorded for the dose-escalation cohort. Partial responses occurred in three dose-escalation patients, of whom one had hepatocellular carcinoma and two had cutaneous melanoma. The paper covers the monotherapy dose-escalation part of the phase I ivuxolimab trial, which included N ≈ 57 patients. Among the roughly 50 dose-escalation patients, around 20 had hepatocellular carcinoma, roughly 15 melanoma, 9 renal cell carcinoma and 9 head and neck cancer. Patients were allowed to have had prior anti-PD-1, anti-PD-L1 or anti-CTLA-4 therapy, and 30% to 40% of the dose-escalation patients had previously received checkpoint inhibitors. Summary of the overall study and its limitations: After ivuxolimab, more expanded clones were found on average in CD8+ T cells than in CD4+ T cells. At doses of 0.1 to 3.0 mg/kg, clonal expansion of both CD4+ and CD8+ T cells in blood was seen between baseline and week 6. Low levels of normalized T-cell clonal expansion were also seen in some patients who did not respond. In partial responders in the 0.1-3.0 mg/kg groups, normalized peripheral clonal expansion was found to be among the lowest, especially among CD8+ T cells. Antigen specificity was not determined for the clonally expanded peripheral T cells.

The germline V gene specifies SGHDT as CDR1 and YYEEEE as CDR2. Trimming at the junction amounts to 2 bases on V and 14 bases on J, and the germline ends lie 12 bases apart. Spanning cysteine to phenylalanine, the CDR3 consists of 11 amino acids. The DNA shown is the 33-base CDR3, in frame from base 1. The trial excluded patients who had a history of autoimmune disease or were on systemic immunosuppression. Peripheral blood for TCR sequencing was drawn from every dose cohort at baseline, at cycle 4 day 1 and at cycle 7 day 1. Samples were obtained from an open-label, multicenter, first-in-human phase I dose-escalation trial of ivuxolimab. Adults with locally advanced or metastatic melanoma, renal cell, hepatocellular, or head and neck squamous cell carcinoma were enrolled in the trial. Before TCR sequencing, CD4+ T cells and CD8+ T cells were sorted from peripheral blood as separate populations. To sequence the TCRbeta CDR3 region, genomic DNA was isolated from the sorted cells. The immunoSEQ Assay was used for sequencing of TCRbeta CDR3 regions. The table comes from immuneACCESS by way of TCRdb, which keeps in-frame sequences with V and J called. Part of the clones is missing from these tables; in studies checked, under half for an unresolved V gene and the rest for unknown reasons. This sample gives almost 85,000 clones in total; around 94% of them show up just once. The ten biggest clones cover 9.5% to 12% of the sample.

Remarks on this clone: Its cognate antigen has yet to be identified. Base-call qualities are not available, and no considerably larger clone is one nucleotide away.

The origin of this receptor is an adult with an advanced solid tumor such as melanoma, head and neck, liver or kidney cancer. The chain was built from TRBV5-6 and TRBJ2-3, with the D call tentatively TRBD1 or TRBD2, each fitting 5 bases. The input for sequencing was CD4+ or CD8+ T cells sorted from blood, taken in a trial of the OX40 agonist ivuxolimab. In nucleotides, the sequence is TGTGCCAGCAGCTTTGAAGGGACCTCGTATTTT. The translation is CASSFEGTSYF.